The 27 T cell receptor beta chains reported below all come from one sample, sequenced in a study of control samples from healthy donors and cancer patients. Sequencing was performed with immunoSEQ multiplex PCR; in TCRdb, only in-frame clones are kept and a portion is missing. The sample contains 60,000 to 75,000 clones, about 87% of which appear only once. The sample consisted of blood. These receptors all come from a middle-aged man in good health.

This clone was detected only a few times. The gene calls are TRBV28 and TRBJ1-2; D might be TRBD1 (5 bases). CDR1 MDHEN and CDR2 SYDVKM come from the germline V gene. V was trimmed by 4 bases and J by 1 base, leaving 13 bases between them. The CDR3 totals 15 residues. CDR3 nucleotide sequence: TGTGCCAGCAGTTACGGGGGGGTGGATAACTATGGCTACACCTTC. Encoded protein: CASSYGGVDNYGYTF.

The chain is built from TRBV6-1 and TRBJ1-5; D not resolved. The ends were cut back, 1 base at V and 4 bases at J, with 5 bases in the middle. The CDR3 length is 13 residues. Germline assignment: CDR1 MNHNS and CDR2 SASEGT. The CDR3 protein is CASSEERNQPQHF. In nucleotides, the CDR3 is TGTGCCAGCAGTGAAGAGCGTAATCAGCCCCAGCATTTT.

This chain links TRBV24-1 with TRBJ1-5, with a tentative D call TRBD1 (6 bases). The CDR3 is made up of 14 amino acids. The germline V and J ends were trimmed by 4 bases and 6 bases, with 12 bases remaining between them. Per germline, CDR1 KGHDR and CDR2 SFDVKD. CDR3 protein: CATSEPGALQPQHF. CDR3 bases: TGTGCCACCAGTGAGCCAGGGGCCCTTCAGCCCCAGCATTTT.

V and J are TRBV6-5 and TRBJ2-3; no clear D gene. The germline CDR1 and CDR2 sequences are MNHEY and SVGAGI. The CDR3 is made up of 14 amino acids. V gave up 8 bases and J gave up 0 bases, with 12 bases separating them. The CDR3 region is CASLQYSSTDTQYF. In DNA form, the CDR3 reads TGTGCCAGCCTACAGTATTCTAGCACAGATACGCAGTATTTT.

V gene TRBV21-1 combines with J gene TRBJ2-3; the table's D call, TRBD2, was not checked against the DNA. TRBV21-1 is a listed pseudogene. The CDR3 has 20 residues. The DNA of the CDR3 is TGTGCCAGCAGCAAAAGTGTCCTGGTAGCGGGAGAAAATGAGACAGATACGCAGTATTTT. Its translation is CASSKSVLVAGENETDTQYF.

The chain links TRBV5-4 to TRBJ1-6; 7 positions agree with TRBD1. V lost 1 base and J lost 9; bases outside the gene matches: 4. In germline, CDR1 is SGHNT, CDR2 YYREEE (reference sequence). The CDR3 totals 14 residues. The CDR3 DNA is TGTGCCAGCAGCTTGCAACAGGGGATTTCACCCCTCCACTTT. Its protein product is CASSLQQGISPLHF.

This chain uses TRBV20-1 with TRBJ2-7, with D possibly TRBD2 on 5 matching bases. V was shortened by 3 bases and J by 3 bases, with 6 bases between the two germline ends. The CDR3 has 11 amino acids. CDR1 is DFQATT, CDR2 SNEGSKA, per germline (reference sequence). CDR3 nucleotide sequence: TGCAGTGCTAGCGGGAACTACGAGCAGTACTTC. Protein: CSASGNYEQYF.

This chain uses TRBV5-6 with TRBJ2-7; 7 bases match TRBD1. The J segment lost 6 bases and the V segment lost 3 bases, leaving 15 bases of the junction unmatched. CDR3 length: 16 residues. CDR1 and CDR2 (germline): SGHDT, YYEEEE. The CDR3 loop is CASSSIRQGLGGEQYF. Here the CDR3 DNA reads TGTGCCAGCAGCTCCATCCGACAGGGATTAGGGGGCGAGCAGTACTTC.

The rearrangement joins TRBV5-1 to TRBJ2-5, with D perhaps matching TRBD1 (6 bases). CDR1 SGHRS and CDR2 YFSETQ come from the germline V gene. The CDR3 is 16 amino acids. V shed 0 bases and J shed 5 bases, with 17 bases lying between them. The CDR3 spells CASSLASWGLKETQYF. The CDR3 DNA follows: TGCGCCAGCAGCTTGGCCTCTTGGGGGCTCAAGGAGACCCAGTACTTC.

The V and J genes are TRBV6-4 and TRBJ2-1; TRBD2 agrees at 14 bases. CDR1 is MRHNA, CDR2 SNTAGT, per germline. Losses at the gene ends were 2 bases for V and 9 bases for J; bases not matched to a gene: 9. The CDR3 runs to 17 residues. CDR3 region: CASSDQPGLAGVGEQFF. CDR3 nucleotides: TGTGCCAGCAGTGACCAACCGGGACTAGCGGGAGTAGGTGAGCAGTTCTTC.

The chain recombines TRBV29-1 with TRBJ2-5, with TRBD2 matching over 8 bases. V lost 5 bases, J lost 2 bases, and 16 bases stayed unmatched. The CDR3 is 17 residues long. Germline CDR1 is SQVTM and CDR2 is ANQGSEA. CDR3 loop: CSVHLFGIAGSQETQYF. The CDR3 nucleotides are TGCAGCGTTCATCTCTTTGGGATAGCGGGATCTCAAGAGACCCAGTACTTC.

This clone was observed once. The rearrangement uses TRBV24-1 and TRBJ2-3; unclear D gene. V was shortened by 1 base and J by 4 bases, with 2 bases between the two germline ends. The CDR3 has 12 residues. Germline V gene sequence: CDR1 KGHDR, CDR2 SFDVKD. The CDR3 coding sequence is TGTGCCACCAGTGATTTCGCAGATACGCAGTATTTT. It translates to CATSDFADTQYF.

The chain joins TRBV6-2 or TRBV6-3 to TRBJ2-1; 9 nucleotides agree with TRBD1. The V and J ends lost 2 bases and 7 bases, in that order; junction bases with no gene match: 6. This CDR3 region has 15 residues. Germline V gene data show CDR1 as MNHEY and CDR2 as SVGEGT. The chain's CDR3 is CASSYPGTGRNEQFF. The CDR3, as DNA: TGTGCCAGCAGTTACCCCGGGACAGGGAGGAATGAGCAGTTCTTC.

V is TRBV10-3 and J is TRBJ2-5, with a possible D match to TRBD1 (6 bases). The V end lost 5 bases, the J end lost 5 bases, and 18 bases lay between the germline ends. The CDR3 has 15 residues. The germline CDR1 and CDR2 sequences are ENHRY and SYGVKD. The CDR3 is CAISPGRGGLETQYF. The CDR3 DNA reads TGTGCCATCAGTCCCGGCAGGGGTGGTCTGGAGACCCAGTACTTC.

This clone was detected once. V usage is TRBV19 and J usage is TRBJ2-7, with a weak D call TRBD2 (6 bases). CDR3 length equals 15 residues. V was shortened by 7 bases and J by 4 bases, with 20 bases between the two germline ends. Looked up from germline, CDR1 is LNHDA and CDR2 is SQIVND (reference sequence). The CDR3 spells CASKRTAGPQYEQYF. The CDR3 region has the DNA TGTGCCAGTAAGAGGACCGCGGGGCCCCAGTACGAGCAGTACTTC.

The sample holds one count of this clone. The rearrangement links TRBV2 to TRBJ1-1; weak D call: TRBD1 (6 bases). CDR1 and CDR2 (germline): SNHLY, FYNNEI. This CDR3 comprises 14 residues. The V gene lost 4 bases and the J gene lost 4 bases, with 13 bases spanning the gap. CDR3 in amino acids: CASSVQGLSTEAFF. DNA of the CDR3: TGTGCCAGCAGTGTACAGGGACTATCCACTGAAGCTTTCTTT.

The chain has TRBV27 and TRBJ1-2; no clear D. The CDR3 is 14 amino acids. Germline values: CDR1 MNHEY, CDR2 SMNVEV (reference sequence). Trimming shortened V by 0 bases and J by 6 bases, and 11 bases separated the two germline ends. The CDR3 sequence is CASSLSWGFDGYTF. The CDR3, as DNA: TGTGCCAGCAGTTTATCGTGGGGATTTGATGGCTACACCTTC.

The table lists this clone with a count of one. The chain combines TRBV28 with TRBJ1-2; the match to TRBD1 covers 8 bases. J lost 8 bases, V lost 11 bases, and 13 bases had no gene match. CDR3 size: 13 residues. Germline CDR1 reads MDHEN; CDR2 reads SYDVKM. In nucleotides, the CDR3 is TGTGCCTCCTTCGTTACAGGGGGGAACGGCTACACCTTC. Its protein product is CASFVTGGNGYTF.

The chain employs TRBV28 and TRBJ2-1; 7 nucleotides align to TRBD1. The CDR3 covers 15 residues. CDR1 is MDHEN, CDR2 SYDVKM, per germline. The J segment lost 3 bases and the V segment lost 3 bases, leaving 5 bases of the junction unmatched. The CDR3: CASSFVAGGYNEQFF. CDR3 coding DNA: TGTGCCAGCAGTTTCGTGGCAGGGGGCTACAATGAGCAGTTCTTC.

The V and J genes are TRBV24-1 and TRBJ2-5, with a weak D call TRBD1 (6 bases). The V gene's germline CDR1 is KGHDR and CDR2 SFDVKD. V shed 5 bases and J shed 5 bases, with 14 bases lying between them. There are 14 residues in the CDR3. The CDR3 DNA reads TGTGCCACCAGTGCCACTGTCCAGGGGGAGACCCAGTACTTC. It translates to CATSATVQGETQYF.

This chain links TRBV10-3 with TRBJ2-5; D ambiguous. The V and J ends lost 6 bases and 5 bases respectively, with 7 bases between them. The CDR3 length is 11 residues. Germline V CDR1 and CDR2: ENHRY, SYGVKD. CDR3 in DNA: TGTGCCATCAGAGGGTATGAGACCCAGTACTTC. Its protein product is CAIRGYETQYF.

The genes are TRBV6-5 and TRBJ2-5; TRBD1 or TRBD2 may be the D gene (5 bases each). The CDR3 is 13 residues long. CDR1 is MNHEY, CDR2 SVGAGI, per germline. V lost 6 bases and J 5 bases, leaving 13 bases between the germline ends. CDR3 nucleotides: TGTGCCAGCAGGCAGACGGGGCAGGAGACCCAGTACTTC. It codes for CASRQTGQETQYF.

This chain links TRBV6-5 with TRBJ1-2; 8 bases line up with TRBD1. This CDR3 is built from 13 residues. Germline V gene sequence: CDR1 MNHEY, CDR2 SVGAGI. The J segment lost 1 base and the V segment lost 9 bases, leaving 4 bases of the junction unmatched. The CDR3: CASQQGGNYGYTF. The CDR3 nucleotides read TGTGCCAGTCAACAGGGGGGTAACTATGGCTACACCTTC.

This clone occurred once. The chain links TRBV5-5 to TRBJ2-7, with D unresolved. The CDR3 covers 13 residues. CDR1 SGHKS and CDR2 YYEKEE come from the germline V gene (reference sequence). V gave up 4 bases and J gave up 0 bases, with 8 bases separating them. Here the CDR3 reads CASSDMDSYEQYF. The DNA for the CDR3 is TGTGCCAGCAGCGATATGGACTCCTACGAGCAGTACTTC. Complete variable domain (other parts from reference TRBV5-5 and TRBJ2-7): DAGVTQSPTHLIKTRGQQVTLRCSPISGHKSVSWYQQVLGQGPQFIFQYYEKEERGRGNFPDRFSARQFPNYSSELNVNALLLGDSALYLCASSDMDSYEQYFGPGTRLTVT.

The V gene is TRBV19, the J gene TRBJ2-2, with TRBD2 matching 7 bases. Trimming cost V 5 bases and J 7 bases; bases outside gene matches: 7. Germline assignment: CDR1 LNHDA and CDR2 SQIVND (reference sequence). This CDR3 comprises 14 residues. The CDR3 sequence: CASSVAGAGGELFF. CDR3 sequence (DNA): TGTGCCAGTAGTGTGGCGGGAGCGGGCGGGGAGCTGTTTTTT.

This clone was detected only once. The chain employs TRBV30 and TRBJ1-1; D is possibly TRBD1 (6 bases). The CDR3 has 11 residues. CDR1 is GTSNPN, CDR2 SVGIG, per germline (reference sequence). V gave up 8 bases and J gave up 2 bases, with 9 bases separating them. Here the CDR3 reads CARGGNTEAFF. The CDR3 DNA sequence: TGTGCCCGGGGGGGCAACACTGAAGCTTTCTTT.

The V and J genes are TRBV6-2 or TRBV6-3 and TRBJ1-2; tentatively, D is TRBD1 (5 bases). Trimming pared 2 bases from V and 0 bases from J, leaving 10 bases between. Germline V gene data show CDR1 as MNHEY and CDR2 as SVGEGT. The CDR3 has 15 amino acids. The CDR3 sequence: CASSYPRTPNYGYTF. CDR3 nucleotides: TGTGCCAGCAGTTACCCCCGGACACCTAACTATGGCTACACCTTC.